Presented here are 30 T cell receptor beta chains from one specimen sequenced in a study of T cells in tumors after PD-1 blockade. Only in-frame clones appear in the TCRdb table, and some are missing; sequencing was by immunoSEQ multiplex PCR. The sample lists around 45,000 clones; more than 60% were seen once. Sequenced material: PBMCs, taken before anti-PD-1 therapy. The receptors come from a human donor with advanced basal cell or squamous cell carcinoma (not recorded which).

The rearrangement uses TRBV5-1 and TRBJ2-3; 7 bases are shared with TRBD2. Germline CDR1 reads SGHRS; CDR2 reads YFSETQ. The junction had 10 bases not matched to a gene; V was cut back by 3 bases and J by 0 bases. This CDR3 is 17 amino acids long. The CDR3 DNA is TGCGCCAGCAGCTCGGAGGGCCGCGGGGGTAGCACAGATACGCAGTATTTT. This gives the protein CASSSEGRGGSTDTQYF.

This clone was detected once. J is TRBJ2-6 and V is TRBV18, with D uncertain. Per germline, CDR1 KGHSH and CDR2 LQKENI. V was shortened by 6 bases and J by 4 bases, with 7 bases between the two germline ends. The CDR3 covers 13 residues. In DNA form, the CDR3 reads TGTGCCAGCTCCTCGGCCGGGGCCAACGTCCTGACTTTC. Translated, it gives CASSSAGANVLTF.

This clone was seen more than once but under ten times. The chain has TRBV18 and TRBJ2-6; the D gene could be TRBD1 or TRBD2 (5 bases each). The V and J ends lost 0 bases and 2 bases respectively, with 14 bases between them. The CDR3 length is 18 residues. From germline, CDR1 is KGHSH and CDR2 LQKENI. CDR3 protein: CASSPPDGAKAGANVLTF. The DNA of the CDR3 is TGTGCCAGCTCACCACCGGACGGGGCGAAGGCTGGGGCCAACGTCCTGACTTTC. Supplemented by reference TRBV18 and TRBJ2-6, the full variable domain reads NAGVMQNPRHLVRRRGQEARLRCSPMKGHSHVYWYRQLPEEGLKFMVYLQKENIIDESGMPKERFSAEFPKEGPSILRIQQVVRGDSAAYFCASSPPDGAKAGANVLTFGAGSRLTVL.

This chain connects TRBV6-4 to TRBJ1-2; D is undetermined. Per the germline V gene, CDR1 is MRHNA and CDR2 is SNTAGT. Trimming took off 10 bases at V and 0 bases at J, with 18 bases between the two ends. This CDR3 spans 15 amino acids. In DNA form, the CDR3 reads TGTGCCACCTCGGAGTCGGCCTCCCCTAACTATGGCTACACCTTC. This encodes CATSESASPNYGYTF.

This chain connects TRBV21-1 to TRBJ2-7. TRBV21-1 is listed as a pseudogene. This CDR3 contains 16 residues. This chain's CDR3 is CASRSPEKDSSYEQYF. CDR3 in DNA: TGTGCCAGCAGGTCCCCAGAGAAGGATAGTAGCTACGAGCAGTACTTC.

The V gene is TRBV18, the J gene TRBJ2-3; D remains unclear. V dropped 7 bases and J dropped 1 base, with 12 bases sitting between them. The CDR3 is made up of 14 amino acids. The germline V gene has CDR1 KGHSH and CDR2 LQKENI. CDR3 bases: TGTGCCAGCTATCGCCCGGACGGCACAGATACGCAGTATTTT. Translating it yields CASYRPDGTDTQYF.

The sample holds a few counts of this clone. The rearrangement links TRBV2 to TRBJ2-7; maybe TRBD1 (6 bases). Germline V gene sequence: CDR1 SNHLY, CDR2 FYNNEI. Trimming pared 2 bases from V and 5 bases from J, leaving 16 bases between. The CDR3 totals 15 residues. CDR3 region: CASSELPLTGDEQYF. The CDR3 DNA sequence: TGTGCCAGCAGTGAATTGCCGTTGACAGGTGACGAGCAGTACTTC.

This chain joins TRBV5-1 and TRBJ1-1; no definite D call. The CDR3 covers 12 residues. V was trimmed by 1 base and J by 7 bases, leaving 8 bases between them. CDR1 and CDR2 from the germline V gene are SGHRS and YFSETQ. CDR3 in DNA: TGCGCCAGCAGCTTGACACAAGATGAAGCTTTCTTT. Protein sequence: CASSLTQDEAFF.

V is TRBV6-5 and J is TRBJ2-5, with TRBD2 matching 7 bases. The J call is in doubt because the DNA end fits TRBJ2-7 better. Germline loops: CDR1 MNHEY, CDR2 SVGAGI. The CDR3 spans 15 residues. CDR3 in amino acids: CASSYAGRATYEQYF. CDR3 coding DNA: TGTGCCAGCAGTTACGCAGGGAGGGCTACCTACGAGCAGTACTTC.

The CDR3 is CASSSRGLGALTGELFF. The DNA for the CDR3 is TGCGCCAGCAGCTCACGAGGGCTGGGGGCATTAACCGGGGAGCTGTTTTTT. This chain uses TRBV5-1 with TRBJ2-2, with a tentative D call TRBD1 (6 bases). CDR1 SGHRS and CDR2 YFSETQ come from the germline V gene. The CDR3 is 17 amino acids. V gave up 3 bases and J gave up 5 bases, with 20 bases separating them.

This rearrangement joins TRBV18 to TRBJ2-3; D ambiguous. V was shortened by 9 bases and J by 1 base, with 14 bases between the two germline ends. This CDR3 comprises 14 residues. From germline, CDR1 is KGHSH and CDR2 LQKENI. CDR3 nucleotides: TGTGCCAGTTCCAGCCTCACTGGCACAGATACGCAGTATTTT. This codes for CASSSLTGTDTQYF.

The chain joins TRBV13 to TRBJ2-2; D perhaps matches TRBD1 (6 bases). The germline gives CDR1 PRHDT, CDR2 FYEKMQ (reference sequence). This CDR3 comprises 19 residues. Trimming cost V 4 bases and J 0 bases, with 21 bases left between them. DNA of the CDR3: TGTGCCAGCAGCTCCACGTTCTGGGCCGGGACACCGAACACCGGGGAGCTGTTTTTT. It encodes CASSSTFWAGTPNTGELFF.

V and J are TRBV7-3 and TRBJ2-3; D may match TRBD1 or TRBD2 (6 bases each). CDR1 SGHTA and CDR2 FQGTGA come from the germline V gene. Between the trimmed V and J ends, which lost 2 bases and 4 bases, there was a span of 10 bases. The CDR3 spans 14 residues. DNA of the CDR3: TGTGCCAGCAGCTTAGCAGGGGAGGCAGATACGCAGTATTTT. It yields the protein CASSLAGEADTQYF.

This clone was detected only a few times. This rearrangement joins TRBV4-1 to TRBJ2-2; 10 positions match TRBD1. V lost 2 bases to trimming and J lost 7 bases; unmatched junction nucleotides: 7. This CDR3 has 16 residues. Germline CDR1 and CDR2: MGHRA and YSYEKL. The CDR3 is CASSQTGQGGIGELFF. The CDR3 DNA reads TGCGCCAGCAGCCAAACAGGACAGGGGGGGATCGGGGAGCTGTTTTTT.

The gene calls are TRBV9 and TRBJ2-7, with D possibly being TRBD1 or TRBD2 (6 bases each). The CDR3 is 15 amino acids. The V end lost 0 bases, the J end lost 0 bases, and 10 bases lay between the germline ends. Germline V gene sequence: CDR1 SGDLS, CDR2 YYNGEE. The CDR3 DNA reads TGTGCCAGCAGCGTAGGGGGGGCTTCCTCCTACGAGCAGTACTTC. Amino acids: CASSVGGASSYEQYF.

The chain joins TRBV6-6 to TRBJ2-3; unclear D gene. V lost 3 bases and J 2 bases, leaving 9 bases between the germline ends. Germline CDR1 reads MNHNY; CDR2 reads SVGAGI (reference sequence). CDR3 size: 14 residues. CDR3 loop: CASSYGQNTDTQYF. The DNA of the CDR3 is TGTGCCAGCAGTTATGGGCAGAACACAGATACGCAGTATTTT.

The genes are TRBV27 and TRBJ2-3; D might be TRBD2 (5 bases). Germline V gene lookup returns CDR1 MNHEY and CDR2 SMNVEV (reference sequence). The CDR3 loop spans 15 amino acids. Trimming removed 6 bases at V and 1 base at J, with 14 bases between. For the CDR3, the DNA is TGTGCCAGCAGCCCCCCTCTGAGGGGCACAGATACGCAGTATTTT. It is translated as CASSPPLRGTDTQYF.

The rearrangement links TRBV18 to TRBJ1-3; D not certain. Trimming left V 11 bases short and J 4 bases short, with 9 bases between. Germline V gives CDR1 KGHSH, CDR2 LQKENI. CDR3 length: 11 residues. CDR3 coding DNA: TGTGCCGGACGTACGGGAAACACCATATATTTT. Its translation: CAGRTGNTIYF.

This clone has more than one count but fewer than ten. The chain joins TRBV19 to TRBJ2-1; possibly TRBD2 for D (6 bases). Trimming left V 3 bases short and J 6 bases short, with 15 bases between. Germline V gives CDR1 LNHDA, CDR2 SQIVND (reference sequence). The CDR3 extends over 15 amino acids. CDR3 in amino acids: CASSIIGGAGNEQFF. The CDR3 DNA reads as TGTGCCAGTAGTATTATCGGGGGAGCGGGCAATGAGCAGTTCTTC.

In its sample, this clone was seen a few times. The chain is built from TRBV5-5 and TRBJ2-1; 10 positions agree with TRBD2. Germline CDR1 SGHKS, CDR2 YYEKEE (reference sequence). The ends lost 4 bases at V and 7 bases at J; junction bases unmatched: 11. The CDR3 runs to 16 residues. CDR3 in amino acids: CASSPPSGGLYNEQFF. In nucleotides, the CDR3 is TGTGCCAGCAGCCCACCTAGCGGGGGACTTTATAATGAGCAGTTCTTC.

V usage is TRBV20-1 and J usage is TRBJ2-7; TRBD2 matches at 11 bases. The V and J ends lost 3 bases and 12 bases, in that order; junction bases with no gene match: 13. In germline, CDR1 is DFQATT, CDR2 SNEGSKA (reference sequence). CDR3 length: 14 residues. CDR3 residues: CSASGSGRATGSYF. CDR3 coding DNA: TGCAGTGCTAGTGGTAGCGGGAGGGCGACGGGGTCGTACTTC.

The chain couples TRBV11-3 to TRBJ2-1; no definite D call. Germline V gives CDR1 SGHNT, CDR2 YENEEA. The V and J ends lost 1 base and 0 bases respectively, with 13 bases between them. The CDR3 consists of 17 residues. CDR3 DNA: TGTGCCAGCAGCTTAGGGGGTAGCTGGAGCTCCTACAATGAGCAGTTCTTC. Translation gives CASSLGGSWSSYNEQFF.

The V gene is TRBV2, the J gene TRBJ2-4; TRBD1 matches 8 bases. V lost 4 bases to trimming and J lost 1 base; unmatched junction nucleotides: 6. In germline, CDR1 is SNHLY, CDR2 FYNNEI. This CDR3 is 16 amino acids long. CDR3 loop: CASSGTGTGAKNIQYF. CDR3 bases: TGTGCCAGCAGTGGGACAGGGACGGGGGCCAAAAACATTCAGTACTTC.

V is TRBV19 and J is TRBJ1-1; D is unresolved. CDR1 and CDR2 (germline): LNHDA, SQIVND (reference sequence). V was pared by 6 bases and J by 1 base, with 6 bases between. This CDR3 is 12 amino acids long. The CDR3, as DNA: TGTGCCAGTAGCGGGAGGAACACTGAAGCTTTCTTT. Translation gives CASSGRNTEAFF. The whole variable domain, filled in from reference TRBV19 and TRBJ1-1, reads DGGITQSPKYLFRKEGQNVTLSCEQNLNHDAMYWYRQDPGQGLRLIYYSQIVNDFQKGDIAEGYSVSREKKESFPLTVTSAQKNPTAFYLCASSGRNTEAFFGQGTRLTVV.

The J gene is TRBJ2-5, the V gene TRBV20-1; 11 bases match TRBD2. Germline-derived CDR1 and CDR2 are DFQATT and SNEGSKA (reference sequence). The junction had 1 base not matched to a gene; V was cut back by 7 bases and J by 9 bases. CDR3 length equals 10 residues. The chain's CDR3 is CSVGLAAQYF. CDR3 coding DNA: TGCAGTGTGGGACTAGCGGCCCAGTACTTC.

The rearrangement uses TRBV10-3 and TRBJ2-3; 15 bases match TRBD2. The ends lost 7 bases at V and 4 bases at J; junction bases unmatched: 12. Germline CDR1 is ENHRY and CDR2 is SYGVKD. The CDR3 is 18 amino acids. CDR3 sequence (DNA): TGTGCCATCAATGATCCGGGACTAGCGGGAGGTCAATCAGATACGCAGTATTTT. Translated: CAINDPGLAGGQSDTQYF.

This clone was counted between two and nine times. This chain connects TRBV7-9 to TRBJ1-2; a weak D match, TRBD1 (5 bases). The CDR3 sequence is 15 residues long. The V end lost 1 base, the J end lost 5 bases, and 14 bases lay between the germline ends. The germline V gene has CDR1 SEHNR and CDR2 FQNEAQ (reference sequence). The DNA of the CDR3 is TGTGCCAGCAGCTTAGAGCAGGGAGGTTTTTATGGCTACACCTTC. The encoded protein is CASSLEQGGFYGYTF.

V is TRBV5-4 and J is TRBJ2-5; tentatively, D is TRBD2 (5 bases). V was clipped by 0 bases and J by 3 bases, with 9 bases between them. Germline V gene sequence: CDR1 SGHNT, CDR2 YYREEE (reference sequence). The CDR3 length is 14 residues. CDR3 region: CASSLGGRKETQYF. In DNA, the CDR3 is TGTGCCAGCAGCTTGGGAGGGAGAAAAGAGACCCAGTACTTC.

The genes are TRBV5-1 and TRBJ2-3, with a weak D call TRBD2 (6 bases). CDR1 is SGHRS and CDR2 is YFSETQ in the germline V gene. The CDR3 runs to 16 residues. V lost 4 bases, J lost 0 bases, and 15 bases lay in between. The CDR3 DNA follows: TGCGCCAGCAGCATGGGGGGAGCGTTGAGCACAGATACGCAGTATTTT. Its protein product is CASSMGGALSTDTQYF. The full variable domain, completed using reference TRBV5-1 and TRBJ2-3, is KAGVTQTPRYLIKTRGQQVTLSCSPISGHRSVSWYQQTPGQGLQFLFEYFSETQRNKGNFPGRFSGRQFSNSRSEMNVSTLELGDSALYLCASSMGGALSTDTQYFGPGTRLTVL.

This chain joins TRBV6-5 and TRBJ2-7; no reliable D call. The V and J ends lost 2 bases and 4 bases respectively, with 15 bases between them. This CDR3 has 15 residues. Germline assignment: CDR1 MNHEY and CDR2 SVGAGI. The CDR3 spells CASSYAAADKYEQYF. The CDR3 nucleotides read TGTGCCAGCAGTTACGCGGCCGCAGACAAGTACGAGCAGTACTTC.